This T cell receptor beta chain was sequenced during a study of post-analysis software for immune sequencing data. Study-wide points: Compared with controls, patients had more of five TRBV segments, including TRBV5-6, TRBV5-1 and TRBV20-1.

Germline V CDR1 and CDR2: SEHNR, FQNEAQ (reference sequence). The CDR3 extends over 16 amino acids. Trimming at V came to 4 bases and at J to 5 bases, leaving 10 bases not matched to a gene. Every TCR beta cDNA library bore unique molecular identifiers. TCRdb analysed the PCR reads with MiXCR anew, one entry per CDR3 protein. The sample includes 750,000 to 950,000 distinct CDR3 sequences, about 53% of them seen just once. Comment on this clonotype: Its antigen remains unidentified.

Sequencing was performed on blood. This chain uses TRBV7-9 with TRBJ2-1; 8 bases line up with TRBD1. The TCR was taken from a girl between 5 and 17 years old with multiple sclerosis. The CDR3 loop is CASSSRGRANNNEQFF. The CDR3 DNA reads as TGTGCCAGCAGCTCCAGGGGGCGCGCGAATAACAATGAGCAGTTCTTC.